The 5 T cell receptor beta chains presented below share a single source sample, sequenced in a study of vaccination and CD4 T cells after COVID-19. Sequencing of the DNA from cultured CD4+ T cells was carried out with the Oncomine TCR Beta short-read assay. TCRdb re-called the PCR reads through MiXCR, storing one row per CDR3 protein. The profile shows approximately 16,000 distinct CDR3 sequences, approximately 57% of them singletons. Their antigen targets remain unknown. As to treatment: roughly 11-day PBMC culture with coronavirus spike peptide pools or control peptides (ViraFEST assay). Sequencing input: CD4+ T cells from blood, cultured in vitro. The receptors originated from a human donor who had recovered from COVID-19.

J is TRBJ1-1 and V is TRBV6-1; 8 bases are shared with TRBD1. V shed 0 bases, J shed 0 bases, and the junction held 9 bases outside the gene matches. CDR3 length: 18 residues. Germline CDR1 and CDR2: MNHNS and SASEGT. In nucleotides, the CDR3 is TGTGCCAGCAGTGAAGCGCGGACAGGGCTTGGAATGAACACTGAAGCTTTCTTT. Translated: CASSEARTGLGMNTEAFF.

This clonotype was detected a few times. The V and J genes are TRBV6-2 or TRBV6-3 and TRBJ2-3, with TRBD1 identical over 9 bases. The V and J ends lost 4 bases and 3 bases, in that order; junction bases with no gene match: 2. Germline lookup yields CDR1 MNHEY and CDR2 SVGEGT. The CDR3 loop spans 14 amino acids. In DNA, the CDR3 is TGTGCCAGCAGTTCAGGACAGGGGACAGATACGCAGTATTTT. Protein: CASSSGQGTDTQYF.

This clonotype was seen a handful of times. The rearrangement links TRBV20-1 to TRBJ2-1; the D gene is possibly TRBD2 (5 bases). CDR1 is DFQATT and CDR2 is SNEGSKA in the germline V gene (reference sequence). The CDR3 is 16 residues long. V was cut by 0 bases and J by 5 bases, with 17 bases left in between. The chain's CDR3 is CSARDTAGGLHNEQFF. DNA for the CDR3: TGCAGTGCTAGAGATACCGCAGGAGGTTTACACAATGAGCAGTTCTTC.

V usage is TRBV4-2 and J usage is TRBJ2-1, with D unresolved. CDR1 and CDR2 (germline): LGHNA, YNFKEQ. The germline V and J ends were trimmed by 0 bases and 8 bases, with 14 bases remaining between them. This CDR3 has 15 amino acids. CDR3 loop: CASSQDGTGLDEQFF. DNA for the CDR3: TGTGCCAGCAGCCAAGATGGAACCGGCCTCGATGAGCAGTTCTTC.

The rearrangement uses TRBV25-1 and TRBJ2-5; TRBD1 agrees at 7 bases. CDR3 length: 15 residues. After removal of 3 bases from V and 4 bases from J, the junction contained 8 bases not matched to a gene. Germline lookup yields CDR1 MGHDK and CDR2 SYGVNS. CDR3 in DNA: TGTGCCAGCAGTGATCAACGACAGGGCGGAGAGACCCAGTACTTC. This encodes CASSDQRQGGETQYF.